Sequencing of this T cell receptor (beta chain) was carried out in a study of cytomegalovirus exposure and HLA in healthy donors. In the PCR, 60 Vbeta and 13 Jbeta primers were used. TCRdb keeps only in-frame clones here, not all; method: immunoSEQ multiplex PCR. The sample carries about 160,000 clones, approximately 85% recorded once. The germline V gene has CDR1 LGHNA and CDR2 YSLEER. CDR3 size: 15 residues. V was pared by 4 bases and J by 4 bases, with 5 bases of the junction left unmatched. The sample comprised PBMCs. The sequence was collected from a man aged 45-65 years in good health and CMV-seropositive. The chain couples TRBV4-3 to TRBJ1-5; 9 bases agree with TRBD1. CDR3 bases: TGCGCCAGCAGCCCCGGGACAGGGCTTAATCAGCCCCAGCATTTT. Its translation: CASSPGTGLNQPQHF.